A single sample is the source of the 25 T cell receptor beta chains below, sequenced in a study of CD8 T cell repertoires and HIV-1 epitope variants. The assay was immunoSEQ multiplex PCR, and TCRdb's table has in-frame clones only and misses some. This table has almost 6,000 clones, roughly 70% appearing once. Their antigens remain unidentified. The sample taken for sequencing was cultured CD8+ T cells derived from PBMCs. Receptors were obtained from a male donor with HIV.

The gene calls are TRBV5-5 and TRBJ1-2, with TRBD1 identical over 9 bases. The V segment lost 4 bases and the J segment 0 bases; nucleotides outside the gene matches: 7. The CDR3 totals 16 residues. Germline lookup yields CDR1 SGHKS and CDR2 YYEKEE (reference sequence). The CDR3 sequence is CASSVYGTGTNYGYTF. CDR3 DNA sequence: TGTGCCAGCAGCGTATACGGGACAGGGACTAACTATGGCTACACCTTC.

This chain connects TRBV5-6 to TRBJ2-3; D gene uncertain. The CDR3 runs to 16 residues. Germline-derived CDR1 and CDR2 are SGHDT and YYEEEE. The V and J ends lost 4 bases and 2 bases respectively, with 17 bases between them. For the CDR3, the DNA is TGTGCCAGCAGCCCCCTTCGGGCCAGAACCACAGATACGCAGTATTTT. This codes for CASSPLRARTTDTQYF.

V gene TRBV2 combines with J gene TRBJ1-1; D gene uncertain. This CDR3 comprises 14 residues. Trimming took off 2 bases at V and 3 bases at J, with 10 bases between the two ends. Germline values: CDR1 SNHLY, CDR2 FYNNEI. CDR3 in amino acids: CASSESGYYTEAFF. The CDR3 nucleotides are TGTGCCAGCAGTGAATCCGGGTATTACACTGAAGCTTTCTTT.

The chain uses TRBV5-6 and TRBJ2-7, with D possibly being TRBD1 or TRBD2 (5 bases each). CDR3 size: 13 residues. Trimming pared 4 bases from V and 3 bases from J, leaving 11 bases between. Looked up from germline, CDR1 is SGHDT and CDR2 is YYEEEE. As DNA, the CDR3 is TGTGCCAGCAGCGGTCGGGACCGCTACGAGCAGTACTTC. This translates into CASSGRDRYEQYF.

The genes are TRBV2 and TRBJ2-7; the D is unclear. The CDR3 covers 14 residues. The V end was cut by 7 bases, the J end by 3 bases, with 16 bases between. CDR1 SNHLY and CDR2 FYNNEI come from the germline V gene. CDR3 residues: CASIPGPNGYEQYF. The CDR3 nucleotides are TGTGCCAGCATCCCAGGACCCAACGGCTACGAGCAGTACTTC.

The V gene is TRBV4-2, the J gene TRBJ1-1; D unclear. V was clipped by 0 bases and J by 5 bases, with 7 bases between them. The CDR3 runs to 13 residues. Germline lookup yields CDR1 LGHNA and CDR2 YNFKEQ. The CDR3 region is CASSQDGLTEAFF. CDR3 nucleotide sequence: TGTGCCAGCAGCCAAGACGGGTTGACTGAAGCTTTCTTT.

The CDR3 DNA sequence: TGTGCCAGCAGCCCTAGCACAGGGGAGGGCACCGGGGAGCTGTTTTTT. This gives the protein CASSPSTGEGTGELFF. The chain carries TRBV9 and TRBJ2-2; either TRBD1 or TRBD2 may fit D (7 bases each). V shed 4 bases and J shed 4 bases, with 17 bases lying between them. The CDR3 is 16 residues long. Germline V lookup: CDR1 SGDLS, CDR2 YYNGEE.

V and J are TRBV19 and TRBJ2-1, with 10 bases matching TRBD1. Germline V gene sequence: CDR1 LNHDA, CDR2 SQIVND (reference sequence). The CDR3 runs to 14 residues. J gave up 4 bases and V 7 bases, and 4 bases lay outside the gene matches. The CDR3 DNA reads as TGTGCCAGTACGGGACAGGGGACTTACAATGAGCAGTTCTTC. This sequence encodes CASTGQGTYNEQFF.

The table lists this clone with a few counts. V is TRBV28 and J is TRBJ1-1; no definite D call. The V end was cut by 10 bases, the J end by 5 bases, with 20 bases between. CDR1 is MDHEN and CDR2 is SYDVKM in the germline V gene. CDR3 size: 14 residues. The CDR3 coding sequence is TGTGCCATCAGCCCCTGGGATCCCAAAACTGAAGCTTTCTTT. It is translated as CAISPWDPKTEAFF.

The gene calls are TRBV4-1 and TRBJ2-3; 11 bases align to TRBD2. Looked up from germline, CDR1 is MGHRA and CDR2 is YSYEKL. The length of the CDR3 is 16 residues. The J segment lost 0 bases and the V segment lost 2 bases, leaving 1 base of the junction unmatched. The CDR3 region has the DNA TGCGCCAGCAGCCAACGACTAGCGGGGAGCACAGATACGCAGTATTTT. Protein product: CASSQRLAGSTDTQYF.

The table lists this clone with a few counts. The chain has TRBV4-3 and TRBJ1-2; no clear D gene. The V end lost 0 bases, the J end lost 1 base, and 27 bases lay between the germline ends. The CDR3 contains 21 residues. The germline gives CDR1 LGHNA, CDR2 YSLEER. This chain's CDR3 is CASSQESPLDQQTFHNYGYTF. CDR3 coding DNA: TGCGCCAGCAGCCAAGAAAGCCCGTTGGACCAGCAAACATTCCATAACTATGGCTACACCTTC.

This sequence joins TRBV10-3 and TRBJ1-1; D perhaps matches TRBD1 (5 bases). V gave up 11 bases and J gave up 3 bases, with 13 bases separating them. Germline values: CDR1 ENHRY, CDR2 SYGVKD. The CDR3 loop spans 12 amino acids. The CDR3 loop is CASNPGDTEAFF. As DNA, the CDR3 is TGTGCCTCCAATCCGGGGGACACTGAAGCTTTCTTT.

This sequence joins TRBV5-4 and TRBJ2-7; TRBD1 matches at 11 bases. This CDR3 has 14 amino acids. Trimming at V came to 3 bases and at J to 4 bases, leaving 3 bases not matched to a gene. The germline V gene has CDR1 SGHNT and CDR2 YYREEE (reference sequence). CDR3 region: CASSYGTGGYEQYF. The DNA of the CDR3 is TGTGCCAGCAGCTACGGGACAGGGGGATACGAGCAGTACTTC.

CDR3 protein: CASSWEYNEQFF. CDR3 DNA: TGTGCCAGCAGTTGGGAATACAATGAGCAGTTCTTC. J is TRBJ2-1 and V is TRBV28; D remains ambiguous. This CDR3 has 12 amino acids. Germline V CDR1 and CDR2: MDHEN, SYDVKM. Trimming stripped 4 bases from V and 4 bases from J, with 5 bases between.

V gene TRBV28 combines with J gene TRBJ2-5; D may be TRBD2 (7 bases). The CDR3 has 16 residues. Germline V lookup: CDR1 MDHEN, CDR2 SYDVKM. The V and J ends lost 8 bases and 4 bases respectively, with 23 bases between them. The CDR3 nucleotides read TGTGCCAGCTCCCTTCCGGAGGGGGGGGCTGGAGAGACCCAGTACTTC. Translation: CASSLPEGGAGETQYF. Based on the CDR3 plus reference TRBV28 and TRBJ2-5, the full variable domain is DVKVTQSSRYLVKRTGEKVFLECVQDMDHENMFWYRQDPGLGLRLIYFSYDVKMKEKGDIPEGYSVSREKKERFSLILESASTNQTSMYLCASSLPEGGAGETQYFGPGTRLLVL.

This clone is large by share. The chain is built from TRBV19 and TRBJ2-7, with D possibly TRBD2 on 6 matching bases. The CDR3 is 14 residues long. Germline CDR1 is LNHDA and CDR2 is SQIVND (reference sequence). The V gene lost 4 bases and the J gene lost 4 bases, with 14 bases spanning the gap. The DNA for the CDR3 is TGTGCCAGTAGTACCCTAGCGACAGAATACGAGCAGTACTTC. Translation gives CASSTLATEYEQYF.

CDR3 coding DNA: TGTGCCAGCAGCCCCCAGGGGGGAAACATTCAGTACTTC. Translating gives CASSPQGGNIQYF. This chain joins TRBV7-3 and TRBJ2-4; D might be TRBD1 (7 bases). The CDR3 spans 13 residues. V gave up 5 bases and J gave up 6 bases, with 11 bases separating them. The germline CDR1 and CDR2 sequences are SGHTA and FQGTGA.

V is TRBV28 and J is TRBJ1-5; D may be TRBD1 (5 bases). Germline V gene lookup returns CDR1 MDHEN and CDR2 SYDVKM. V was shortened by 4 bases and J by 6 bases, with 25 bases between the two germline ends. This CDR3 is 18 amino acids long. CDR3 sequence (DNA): TGTGCCAGCAGTTGGGGTACGGAAAACGGGGCAGGAAGTCAGCCCCAGCATTTT. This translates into CASSWGTENGAGSQPQHF.

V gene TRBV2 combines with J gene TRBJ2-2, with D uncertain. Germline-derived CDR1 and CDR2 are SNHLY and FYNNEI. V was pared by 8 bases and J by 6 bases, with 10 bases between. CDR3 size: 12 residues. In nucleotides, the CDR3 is TGTGCCAGCGGCCCAGCGCCCGGGGAGCTGTTTTTT. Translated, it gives CASGPAPGELFF. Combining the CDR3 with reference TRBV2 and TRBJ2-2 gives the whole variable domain EPEVTQTPSHQVTQMGQEVILRCVPISNHLYFYWYRQILGQKVEFLVSFYNNEISEKSEIFDDQFSVERPDGSNFTLKIRSTKLEDSAMYFCASGPAPGELFFGEGSRLTVL.

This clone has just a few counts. Written as DNA, the CDR3 is TGCGCCAGCAGGGGGGGGGAGAGCAATCAGCCCCAGCATTTT. Protein product: CASRGGESNQPQHF. V is TRBV10-2 and J is TRBJ1-5; TRBD1 is a possible D gene (5 bases). The CDR3 runs 14 residues. The V end lost 6 bases, the J end lost 1 base, and 10 bases lay between the germline ends. Germline CDR1 reads WSHSY; CDR2 reads SAAADI.

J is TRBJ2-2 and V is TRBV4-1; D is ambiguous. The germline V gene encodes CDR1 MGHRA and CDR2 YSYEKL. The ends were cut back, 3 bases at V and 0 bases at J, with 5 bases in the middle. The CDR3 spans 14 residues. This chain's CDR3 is CASSHGPNTGELFF. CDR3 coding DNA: TGCGCCAGCAGCCACGGCCCGAACACCGGGGAGCTGTTTTTT.

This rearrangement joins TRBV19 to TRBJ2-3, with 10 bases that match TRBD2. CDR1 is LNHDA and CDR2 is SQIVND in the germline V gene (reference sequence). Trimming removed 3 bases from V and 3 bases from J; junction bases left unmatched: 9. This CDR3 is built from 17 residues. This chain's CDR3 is CASSIGLAGALTDTQYF. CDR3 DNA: TGTGCCAGTAGTATTGGGCTAGCGGGGGCCCTTACAGATACGCAGTATTTT.

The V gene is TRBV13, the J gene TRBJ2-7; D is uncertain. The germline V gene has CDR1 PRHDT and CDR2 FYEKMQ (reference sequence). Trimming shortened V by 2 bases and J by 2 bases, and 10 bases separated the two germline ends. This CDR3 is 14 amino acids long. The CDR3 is CASSLTQATYEQYF. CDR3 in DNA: TGTGCCAGCAGCTTAACGCAGGCCACCTACGAGCAGTACTTC.

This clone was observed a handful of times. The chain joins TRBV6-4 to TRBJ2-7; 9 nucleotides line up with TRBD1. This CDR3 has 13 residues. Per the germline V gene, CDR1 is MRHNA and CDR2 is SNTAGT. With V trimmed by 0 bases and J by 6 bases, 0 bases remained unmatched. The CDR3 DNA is TGTGCCAGCAGTGACTCGGACAGGGGCGAGCAGTACTTC. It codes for CASSDSDRGEQYF.

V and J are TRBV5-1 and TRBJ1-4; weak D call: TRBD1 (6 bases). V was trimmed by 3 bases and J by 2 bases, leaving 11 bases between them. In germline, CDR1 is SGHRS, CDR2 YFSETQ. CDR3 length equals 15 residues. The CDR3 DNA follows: TGCGCCAGCAGCTCTAACAGGGAGACTAATGAAAAACTGTTTTTT. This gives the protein CASSSNRETNEKLFF.